A selection of T cell receptor beta chains follows, all from one sample in a study of blood T cell repertoires in COVID-19. The repertoire was sequenced with immunoSEQ multiplex PCR; TCRdb's copy has only in-frame clones and lacks some. The sample contains 15,000 to 20,000 clones, about nine tenths of which appear only once. Sequencing was performed on peripheral blood. The source is a human donor with active COVID-19. The donor label of this sample is uncertain. The CDR3 runs from the conserved cysteine through the conserved F or W. Fields, in order: D gene, J gene, V gene, clone size, CDR3 protein, CDR3 DNA. A D gene is named only where the DNA matches it firmly. Clone size is given for some rows only: seen once, a few or many times, or a class if the clone is expanded.

TRBD2,TRBJ2-7,TRBV19,NA,CASSWGGGSYEQYF,TGTGCCAGTAGTTGGGGCGGGGGCTCCTACGAGCAGTACTTC
NA,TRBJ1-2,TRBV6-5,NA,CASSSRNANYGYTF,TGTGCCAGCAGTTCTAGGAACGCTAACTATGGCTACACCTTC
NA,TRBJ2-7,TRBV10-3,NA,CAISRQDREQYF,TGTGCCATCAGTCGACAGGATCGCGAGCAGTACTTC
NA,TRBJ2-7,TRBV3-1/TRBV3-2,NA,CASSQGPGYYEQYF,TGTGCCAGCAGCCAAGGTCCCGGTTACTACGAGCAGTACTTC
NA,TRBJ2-7,TRBV7-2,NA,CASSLSYEQYF,TGTGCCAGCAGCCTATCCTACGAGCAGTACTTC
NA,TRBJ2-1,TRBV15,NA,CATSREGGVFYNEQFF,TGTGCCACCAGCAGAGAAGGGGGGGTTTTCTACAATGAGCAGTTCTTC
TRBD1,TRBJ1-6,TRBV6-5,NA,CASGDRDNSPLHF,TGTGCCAGCGGAGACAGGGATAATTCACCCCTCCACTTT
NA,TRBJ2-5,TRBV11-2,NA,CASSSPGGEIMLRETQYF,TGTGCCAGCAGCTCCCCCGGCGGGGAGATAATGCTAAGGGAGACCCAGTACTTC
TRBD1,TRBJ2-5,TRBV19,NA,CASSTGTGVQETQYF,TGTGCCAGTAGTACCGGGACAGGGGTCCAAGAGACCCAGTACTTC
TRBD1,TRBJ2-2,TRBV7-2,NA,CASSLGQGETGELFF,TGTGCCAGCAGCTTAGGACAGGGCGAAACCGGGGAGCTGTTTTTT
NA,TRBJ2-7,TRBV6-5,few,CASSRDMGFGQYF,TGTGCCAGCAGCCGGGACATGGGTTTCGGGCAGTACTTC
NA,TRBJ1-4,TRBV7-2,NA,CASSLRTANEKLFF,TGTGCCAGCAGCTTAAGGACAGCGAATGAAAAACTGTTTTTT
NA,TRBJ1-2,TRBV5-1,NA,CASSGGYGYTF,TGCGCCAGCAGTGGCGGGTATGGCTACACCTTC
TRBD1,TRBJ1-6,TRBV25-1,NA,CASSERTGTGGPPLHF,TGTGCCAGCAGCGAACGGACCGGGACAGGGGGCCCACCCCTCCACTTT
NA,TRBJ1-1,TRBV18,NA,CASSPHKNTEAFF,TGTGCCAGCTCACCCCACAAGAACACTGAAGCTTTCTTT
TRBD1,TRBJ2-7,TRBV5-4,NA,CASSWTGNYEQYF,TGTGCCAGCAGCTGGACAGGAAACTACGAGCAGTACTTC
TRBD1,TRBJ2-7,TRBV10-3,NA,CAISDYNSGQGSYEQYF,TGTGCCATCAGTGATTATAATTCGGGACAGGGCTCCTACGAGCAGTACTTC
NA,TRBJ1-1,TRBV6-2/TRBV6-3,NA,CASSRTGSVNTEAFF,TGTGCCAGCAGTCGAACAGGGTCCGTGAACACTGAAGCTTTCTTT
TRBD2,TRBJ2-1,TRBV6-6,NA,CASSPTIGLAGGPGGHNEQFF,TGTGCCAGCAGTCCGACCATCGGACTAGCGGGGGGCCCCGGGGGGCACAATGAGCAGTTCTTC
NA,TRBJ1-3,TRBV19,NA,CASSTLGGSGNTIYF,TGTGCCAGTAGTACACTTGGTGGCTCTGGAAACACCATATATTTT
NA,TRBJ2-4,TRBV30,NA,CAWSVPPSLPIQYF,TGTGCCTGGAGTGTACCTCCTAGTTTGCCCATTCAGTACTTC
NA,TRBJ2-7,TRBV2,NA,CASITGIGSYEQYF,TGTGCCAGCATTACCGGGATAGGTAGCTACGAGCAGTACTTC
NA,TRBJ1-4,TRBV7-9,few,CASSLDWDRDSEKLFF,TGTGCCAGCAGCTTGGACTGGGACCGGGACTCTGAAAAACTGTTTTTT
TRBD2,TRBJ2-2,TRBV6-2/TRBV6-3,NA,CASSRLAGNTGELFF,TGTGCCAGCAGTCGACTAGCGGGGAACACCGGGGAGCTGTTTTTT
TRBD1,TRBJ1-6,TRBV5-6,NA,CASSTTAGQGLNLSPLHF,TGTGCCAGCAGCACGACAGCGGGACAGGGGCTAAATTTATCACCCCTCCACTTT
TRBD1,TRBJ2-7,TRBV18,NA,CASSPRQGDNYEQYF,TGTGCCAGCTCACCCCGACAGGGCGATAACTACGAGCAGTACTTC
TRBD2,TRBJ2-1,TRBV9,NA,CASSAIAGGSYNEQFF,TGTGCCAGCAGCGCCATAGCGGGAGGCTCCTACAATGAGCAGTTCTTC
NA,TRBJ1-6,TRBV7-8,NA,CASSLLTGRDSPLHF,TGTGCCAGCAGCTTATTGACAGGAAGGGATTCACCCCTCCACTTT
NA,TRBJ2-7,TRBV7-8,NA,CASSGRTFSYEQYF,TGTGCCAGCAGCGGCCGGACTTTCTCCTACGAGCAGTACTTC